This TCR beta chain was recorded in a study of PD-1 blockade in classical Hodgkin lymphoma (dated by TCRdb to 2020 to 2021). At the level of the whole study: A peripheral blood immune signature of response to PD-1 blockade in classical Hodgkin lymphoma was defined using TCR beta sequencing and CyTOF. What the work shows at the level of the full study, not this receptor alone: Baseline TCR diversity was reported as lower in newly diagnosed patients than in healthy donors, and lower still in relapsed/refractory patients. Only a single clinical trial cohort was studied, and what caused the repertoire differences, possibly disease activity or prior therapy, remained undefined.

With regard to this clone: The antigen it recognizes is unknown. No base-level quality is on record; no much larger clone is a single base apart.

V is cut by 2 bases and J by 1 base, and the space between the germline ends is 6 bases. The germline V gene (reference sequence) sets CDR1 to GTSNPN and CDR2 to SVGIG. The CDR3 covers 12 residues, taking in both the cysteine and the phenylalanine. Only the CDR3 DNA is retained, 36 bases long and in frame from the first base. The meaning of the sample's time point label: newly diagnosed, previously untreated cHL patient sample. Using a Miltenyi CD8+ T cell isolation kit, CD8+ T cells were purified from thawed PBMCs through magnetic negative selection. As a comparison group for the relapsed/refractory trial patients, PBMCs from patients with newly diagnosed, previously untreated classical Hodgkin lymphoma were sequenced. Peripheral blood was collected in 8 mL Vacutainer Cell Preparation Tubes, from which PBMCs were isolated by centrifugation and then cryopreserved. Purified CD4+ and CD8+ fractions were prepared only for cases where an additional PBMC sample was available. On LS columns in a quadroMACS separator, the magnetically labelled cells were depleted, and the flow-through was collected as the purified fraction.

The Qiagen DNeasy kit was used to extract genomic DNA both from unsorted PBMCs and from the negatively selected CD4+ and CD8+ fractions. TCR beta CDR3 regions were amplified by immunoSEQ multiplex PCR using primers annealing to V and J segments. A synthetic immune receptor repertoire was used to minimize amplification bias, and any residual bias was removed computationally once sequencing was done. The authors' analysis ran thus. Custom Python scripts were used to quantify repertoire diversity as the Shannon entropy index. Unsorted, CD4+ and CD8+ repertoires were examined separately, except in combined analyses, for which CD4+ and CD8+ sequences were merged in silico. TCRdb holds this immuneACCESS table with in-frame rearrangements only. Some clones are missing; in checked studies, unresolved V genes explain under half, and the rest has no known cause. V and J calls and clone size are given by that table; D and trimming were obtained from the DNA. The sample contains some 9,000 clones, 91% of them found a single time. The ten largest clones take up 7% to 8.5% of the sample.

Sequencing was carried out using CD8+ T cells from blood. This sequence originates from a human donor with classical Hodgkin lymphoma. The sequence links TRBV30 to TRBJ2-7; no D gene is confidently identified. The CDR3 region has the sequence CAWSNPSYEQYF. The sequenced DNA is TGTGCCTGGAGTAACCCATCCTACGAGCAGTACTTC.